One TCR beta chain is described in this entry. Method: immunoSEQ multiplex PCR; TCRdb's copy keeps in-frame clones and lacks some. Of 60,000 to 85,000 clones listed, about 80% are singletons. The sample is drawn from a study of OX40 agonist ivuxolimab in advanced cancers. This receptor was identified in an adult with an advanced solid tumor such as melanoma, head and neck, liver or kidney cancer. This material consisted of CD4+ or CD8+ T cells sorted from blood, taken in a trial of the OX40 agonist ivuxolimab.

This CDR3 reads CASSLGGPSYNEQFF. The CDR3, as DNA: TGTGCCAGCAGCTTAGGAGGGCCTTCCTACAATGAGCAGTTCTTC. This chain joins TRBV7-3 and TRBJ2-1, with D maybe TRBD2 (6 bases). The CDR3 length is 15 residues. CDR1 and CDR2 (germline): SGHTA, FQGTGA. The germline V and J ends were trimmed by 2 bases and 1 base, with 9 bases remaining between them.